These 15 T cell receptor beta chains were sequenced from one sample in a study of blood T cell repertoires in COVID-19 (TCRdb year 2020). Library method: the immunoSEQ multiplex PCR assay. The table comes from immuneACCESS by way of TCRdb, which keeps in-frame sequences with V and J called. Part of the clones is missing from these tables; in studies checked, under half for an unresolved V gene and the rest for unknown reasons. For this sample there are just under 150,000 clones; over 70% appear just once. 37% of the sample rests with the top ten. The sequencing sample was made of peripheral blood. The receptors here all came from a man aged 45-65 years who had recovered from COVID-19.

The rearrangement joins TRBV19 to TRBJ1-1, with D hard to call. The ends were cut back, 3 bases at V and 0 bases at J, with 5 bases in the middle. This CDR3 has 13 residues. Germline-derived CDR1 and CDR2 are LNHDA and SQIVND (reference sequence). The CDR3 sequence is CASSIQMNTEAFF. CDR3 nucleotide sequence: TGTGCCAGTAGTATCCAGATGAACACTGAAGCTTTCTTT.

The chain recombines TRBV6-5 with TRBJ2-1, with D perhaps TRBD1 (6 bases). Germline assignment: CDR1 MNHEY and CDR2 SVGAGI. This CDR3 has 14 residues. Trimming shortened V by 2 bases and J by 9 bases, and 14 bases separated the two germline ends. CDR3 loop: CASSYPGERGEQFF. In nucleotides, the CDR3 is TGTGCCAGCAGTTACCCAGGGGAACGGGGTGAGCAGTTCTTC.

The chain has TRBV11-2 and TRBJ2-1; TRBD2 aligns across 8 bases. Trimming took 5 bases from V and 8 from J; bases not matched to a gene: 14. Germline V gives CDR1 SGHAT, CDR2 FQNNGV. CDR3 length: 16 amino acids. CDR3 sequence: CASSPRGGSGWDEQFF. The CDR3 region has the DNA TGTGCCAGCAGCCCCCGGGGGGGTTCAGGGTGGGATGAGCAGTTCTTC. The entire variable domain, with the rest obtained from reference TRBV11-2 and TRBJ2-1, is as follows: EAGVAQSPRYKIIEKRQSVAFWCNPISGHATLYWYQQILGQGPKLLIQFQNNGVVDDSQLPKDRFSAERLKGVDSTLKIQPAKLEDSAVYLCASSPRGGSGWDEQFFGPGTRLTVL.

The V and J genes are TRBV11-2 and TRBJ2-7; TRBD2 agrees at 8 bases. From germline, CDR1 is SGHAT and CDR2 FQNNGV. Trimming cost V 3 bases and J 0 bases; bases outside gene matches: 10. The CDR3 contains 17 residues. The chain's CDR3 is CASSFRASGLSSYEQYF. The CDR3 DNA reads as TGTGCCAGCAGCTTTAGAGCTAGCGGGTTAAGCTCCTACGAGCAGTACTTC.

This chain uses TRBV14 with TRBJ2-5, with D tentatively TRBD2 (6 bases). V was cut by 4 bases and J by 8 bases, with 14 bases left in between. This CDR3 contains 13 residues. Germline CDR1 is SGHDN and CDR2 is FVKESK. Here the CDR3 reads CASSLSGRSTQYF. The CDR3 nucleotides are TGTGCCAGCAGCCTCAGTGGGAGGTCAACCCAGTACTTC.

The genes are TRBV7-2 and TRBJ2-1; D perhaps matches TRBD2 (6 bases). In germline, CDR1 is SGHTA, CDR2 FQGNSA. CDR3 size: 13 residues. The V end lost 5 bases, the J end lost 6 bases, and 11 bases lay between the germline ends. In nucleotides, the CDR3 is TGTGCCAGCAGCCGGGAGCGTGGCAATGAGCAGTTCTTC. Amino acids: CASSRERGNEQFF.

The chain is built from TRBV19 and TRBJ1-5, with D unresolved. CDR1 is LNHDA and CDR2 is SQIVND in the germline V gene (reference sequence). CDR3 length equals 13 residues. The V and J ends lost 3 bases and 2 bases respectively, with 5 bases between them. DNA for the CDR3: TGTGCCAGTAGTATCTCAGGCAATCAGCCCCAGCATTTT. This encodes CASSISGNQPQHF.

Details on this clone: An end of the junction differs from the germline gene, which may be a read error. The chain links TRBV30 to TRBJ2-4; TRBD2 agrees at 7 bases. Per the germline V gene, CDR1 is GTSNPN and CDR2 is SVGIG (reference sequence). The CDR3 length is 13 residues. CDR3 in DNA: TGTGCCAGGAGGGGACTAAGCACGGACATTCAGTACTTC. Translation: CARRGLSTDIQYF.

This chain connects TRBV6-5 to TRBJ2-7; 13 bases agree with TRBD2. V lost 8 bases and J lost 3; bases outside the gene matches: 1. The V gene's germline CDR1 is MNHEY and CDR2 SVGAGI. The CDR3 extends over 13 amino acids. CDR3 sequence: CASRTSGGYEQYF. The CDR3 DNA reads TGTGCCAGCCGGACTAGCGGGGGCTACGAGCAGTACTTC.

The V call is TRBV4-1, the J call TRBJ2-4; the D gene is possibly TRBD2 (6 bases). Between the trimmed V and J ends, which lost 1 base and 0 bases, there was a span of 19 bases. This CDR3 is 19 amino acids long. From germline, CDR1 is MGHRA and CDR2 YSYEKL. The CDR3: CASSQGPATSTLAKNIQYF. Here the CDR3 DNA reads TGCGCCAGCAGCCAAGGACCCGCGACTAGTACTCTAGCCAAAAACATTCAGTACTTC.

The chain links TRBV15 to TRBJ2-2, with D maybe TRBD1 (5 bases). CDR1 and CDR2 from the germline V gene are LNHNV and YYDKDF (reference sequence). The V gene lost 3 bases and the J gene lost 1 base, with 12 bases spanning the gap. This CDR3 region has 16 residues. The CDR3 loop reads CATSRAPGQNTGELFF. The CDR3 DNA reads TGTGCCACCAGCAGGGCCCCCGGACAGAACACCGGGGAGCTGTTTTTT.

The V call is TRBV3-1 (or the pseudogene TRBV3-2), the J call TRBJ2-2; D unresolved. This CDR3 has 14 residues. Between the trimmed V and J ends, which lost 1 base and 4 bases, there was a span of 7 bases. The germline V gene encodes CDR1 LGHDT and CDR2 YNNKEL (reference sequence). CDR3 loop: CASSQARLTGELFF. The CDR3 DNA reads TGTGCCAGCAGCCAAGCCCGACTCACCGGGGAGCTGTTTTTT.

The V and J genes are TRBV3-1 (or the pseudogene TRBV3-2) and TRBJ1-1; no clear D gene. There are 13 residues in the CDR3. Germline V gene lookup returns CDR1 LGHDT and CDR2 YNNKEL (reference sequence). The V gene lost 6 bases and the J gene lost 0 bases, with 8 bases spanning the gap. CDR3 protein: CASRTGMNTEAFF. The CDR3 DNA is TGTGCCAGCAGGACTGGAATGAACACTGAAGCTTTCTTT.

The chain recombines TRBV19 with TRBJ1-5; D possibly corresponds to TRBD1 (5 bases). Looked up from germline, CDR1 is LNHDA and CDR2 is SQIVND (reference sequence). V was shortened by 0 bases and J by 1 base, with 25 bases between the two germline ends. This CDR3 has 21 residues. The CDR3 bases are TGTGCCAGTAGTATAGATCCTAAGTATTTAGGCAGGGTGAGAAGCAATCAGCCCCAGCATTTT. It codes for CASSIDPKYLGRVRSNQPQHF.

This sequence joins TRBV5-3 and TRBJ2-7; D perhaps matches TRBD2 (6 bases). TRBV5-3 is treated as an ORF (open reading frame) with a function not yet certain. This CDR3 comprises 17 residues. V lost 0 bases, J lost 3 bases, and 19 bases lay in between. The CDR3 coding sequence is TGTGCCAGAAGCTTGGGGAAGGGACTCCCGGGCTTCTACGAGCAGTACTTC. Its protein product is CARSLGKGLPGFYEQYF.